Detailed here is one TCR beta chain. This clonotype was recorded at least ten times. It lacks a known antigen. No base qualities exist here, and no much larger clone lies one base off it. Systemically healthy Caucasian individuals from Russia, some 36 in total and aged roughly 6 to 100 years, were included as donors. Each donor gave 8 to 10 milliliters of peripheral blood, drawn into EDTA-treated Vacutainer tubes. Ficoll-Paque density-gradient centrifugation was used to isolate PBMCs, with at least 6.5 million per sample. Trizol reagent was used to extract total RNA from PBMCs, with at least 5 micrograms per sample. For every donor, an aliquot of PBMCs went through flow cytometry to measure the percentages of naive CD45RAhigh/CD27high T cells. The data stem from a study of blood T cells in healthy people across ages (dated by TCRdb to the mid-2010s). About the full investigation: In model experiments, template switching captured roughly one uniquely barcoded TCR beta cDNA molecule for every two T cells. The study measured age-related changes in TCR beta repertoire diversity using deep sequencing normalized with unique cDNA molecular identifiers. Donors were grouped into four age groups: young (average 16 years), middle-aged (39), aged (around 60) and long-lived (approximately 78). To avoid experimental bias, donors of different ages were spread randomly across the sequencing lanes. For two donors (one aged 18 to 29 and one aged 80 or older), the study analyzed two additional independent replicas of 1 million unique cDNA reads from the same blood draw.

The CDR3 measures 17 amino acids from cysteine to phenylalanine. Only the CDR3 portion is preserved as DNA: 51 bases, with reading frame beginning at the first base. V lost 2 bases and J lost 1 base; the stretch between them is 15 bases long. The germline V gene (reference sequence) specifies MNHEY as CDR1 and SMNVEV as CDR2. Library method: 5' RACE. The data were produced on an Illumina HiSeq 2500. The second PCR ran for roughly 7 to 11 cycles and used a J-beta primer mix along with a sample-barcoded 5' primer. Each TCR beta cDNA molecule received a unique molecular identifier from a template-switch 5' adaptor carrying 12 random nucleotides. Each sample yielded at least 3 million CDR3-containing paired-end reads. First-strand cDNA was synthesized from all RNA with the Mint cDNA synthesis kit, primed by a TRBC-specific oligonucleotide. All cDNA was treated with uracil-DNA glycosylase and then went through a first 18-cycle PCR with the universal primers M1SS and BC2_uni_R. Regarding the original processing steps: Normalization of each sample was performed by random selection of 1 million high-quality reads, each carrying a distinct molecular identifier. Instead of being binned into consensus sequences, reads that shared molecular identifiers were thrown out. MiTCR, with a Q25 quality threshold and the strictest error-elimination algorithm, was used for CDR3 identification, clonotype clustering and error correction. A nonparametric unseen species model with Euler transformation was used to estimate a lower bound on total TCR beta diversity. In-frame beta chains were kept once TCRdb had trimmed the public reads at Q25 with fastp and called clones with MiXCR. Each entry merges the rows of one CDR3 protein and shows their most common DNA and genes. TCRdb, not the original authors, processed these V and J calls. The sample records about 700,000 distinct CDR3 sequences, roughly 32% of which are singletons. The ten largest clones add up to just over 15% of the sample.

The study at large found these results: Compared with the aged group, the long-lived group had more naive CD4+ T cells, fewer expanded clones and increased TCR diversity, suggesting age selection. Observed TCR beta diversity per million T cells fell roughly linearly with age, and a significant reduction was already apparent by age roughly 40. Because the CMV infection status of the donors was unknown, age-related changes in expanded clonotypes may potentially have been confounded. A strong correlation was found between observed TCR beta diversity and the percentage of naive T cells measured by flow cytometry. Conclusive comparison of naive and antigen-experienced compartments was prevented by the profiling of bulk unsorted PBMCs. Total diversity estimates from one million sequenced T cells were considered lower bounds and underestimates.

The receptor chain draws on TRBV27 and TRBJ1-5; the D gene remains uncertain. Sequencing input: blood. This TCR derives from a woman older than 75 in good health. Donor details come from another sample of the same person, matched by shared clones. The DNA sequence is TGTGCCAGCAGTTTAACCCCCAGCTATGGAAGCAATCAGCCCCAGCATTTT. This is translated as CASSLTPSYGSNQPQHF.